The entry below gives a single TCR beta chain sequence along with its context. What it binds is unknown. The PCR made use of 60 Vbeta and 13 Jbeta primers. TCRdb's copy holds only in-frame clones and misses some; the assay was immunoSEQ multiplex PCR. Found here are around 150,000 clones, around 83% of them singletons; the top ten hold nearly 6.5%. These data belong to a study of cytomegalovirus exposure and HLA in healthy donors. Study-level information: Of all 370 or so donors who were genotyped, roughly 81% belonged to the Caucasian-associated ancestry cluster. Study-wide points: Researchers reported that three CMV-associated chains were confirmed in vitro as CMV antigen-specific.

The receptor was derived from a man aged 50-59 years in good health and CMV-seropositive. The sequenced sample consisted of PBMCs.

The CDR3 coding sequence is TGTGCCAGCAGCTTAACCCACCAGGGTGGGGCCGAGCAGTACTTC. Protein: CASSLTHQGGAEQYF. The chain links TRBV11-2 to TRBJ2-7, with a weak D call TRBD1 (5 bases). In germline, CDR1 is SGHAT, CDR2 FQNNGV. Trimming shortened V by 2 bases and J by 6 bases, and 17 bases separated the two germline ends. This CDR3 comprises 15 residues.